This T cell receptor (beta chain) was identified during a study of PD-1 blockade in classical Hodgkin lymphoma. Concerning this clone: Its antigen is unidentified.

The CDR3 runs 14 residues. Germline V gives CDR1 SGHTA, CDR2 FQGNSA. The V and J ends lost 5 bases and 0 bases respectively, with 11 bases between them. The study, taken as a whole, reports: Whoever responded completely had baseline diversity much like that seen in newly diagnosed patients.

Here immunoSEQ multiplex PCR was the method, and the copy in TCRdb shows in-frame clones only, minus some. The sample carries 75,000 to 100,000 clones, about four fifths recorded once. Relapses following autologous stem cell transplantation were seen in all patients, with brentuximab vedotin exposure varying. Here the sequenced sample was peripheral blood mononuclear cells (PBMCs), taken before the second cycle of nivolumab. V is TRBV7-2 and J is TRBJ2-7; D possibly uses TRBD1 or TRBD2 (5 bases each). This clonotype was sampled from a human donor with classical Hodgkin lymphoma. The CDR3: CASSRDGTSYEQYF. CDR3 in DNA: TGTGCCAGCAGCAGGGACGGTACCTCCTACGAGCAGTACTTC.